This T cell receptor beta chain was observed in a study of technical replicates of blood from several donors. The assay was immunoSEQ multiplex PCR, and TCRdb's table has in-frame clones only and misses some. The sample comprises 55,000 to 75,000 clones, around 96% of which are singletons, and about 3% rests with the top ten. The CDR3 length is 13 residues. Germline CDR1 GTSNPN, CDR2 SVGIG (reference sequence). The V end lost 2 bases, the J end lost 3 bases, and 11 bases lay between the germline ends. The table lists this clone with a count of one. The clonotype comes from a human donor in good health. Some clones in this sample may be carry-over from other donors' samples. The sequenced sample was PBMCs. The chain links TRBV30 to TRBJ2-7; D possibly corresponds to TRBD1 (5 bases). This CDR3 is CAWSLGQGYEQYF. CDR3 in DNA: TGTGCCTGGAGTCTGGGGCAGGGCTACGAGCAGTACTTC.